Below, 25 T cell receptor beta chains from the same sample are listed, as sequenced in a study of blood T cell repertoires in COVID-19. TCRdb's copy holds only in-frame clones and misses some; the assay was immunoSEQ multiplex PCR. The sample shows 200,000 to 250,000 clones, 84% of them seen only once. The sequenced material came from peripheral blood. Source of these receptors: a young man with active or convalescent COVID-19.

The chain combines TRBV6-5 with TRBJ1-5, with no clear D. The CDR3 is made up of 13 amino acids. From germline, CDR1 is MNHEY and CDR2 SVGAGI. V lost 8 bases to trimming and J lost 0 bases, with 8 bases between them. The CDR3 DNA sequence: TGTGCCAGCTCTGGAGGTAGCAATCAGCCCCAGCATTTT. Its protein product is CASSGGSNQPQHF.

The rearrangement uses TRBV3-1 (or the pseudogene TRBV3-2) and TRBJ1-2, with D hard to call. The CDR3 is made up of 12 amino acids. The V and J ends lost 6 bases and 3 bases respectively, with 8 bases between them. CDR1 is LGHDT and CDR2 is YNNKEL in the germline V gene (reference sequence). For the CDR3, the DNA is TGTGCCAGCAGTCGTGGAGACTATGGCTACACCTTC. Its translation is CASSRGDYGYTF.

CDR3 residues: CASSRFQTSGQYF. Written as DNA, the CDR3 is TGTGCCAGCAGCCGGTTTCAGACTAGTGGTCAGTACTTC. V is TRBV14 and J is TRBJ2-5, with D tentatively TRBD2 (6 bases). Germline V gene data show CDR1 as SGHDN and CDR2 as FVKESK. CDR3 length: 13 residues. The ends were cut back, 4 bases at V and 11 bases at J, with 17 bases in the middle.

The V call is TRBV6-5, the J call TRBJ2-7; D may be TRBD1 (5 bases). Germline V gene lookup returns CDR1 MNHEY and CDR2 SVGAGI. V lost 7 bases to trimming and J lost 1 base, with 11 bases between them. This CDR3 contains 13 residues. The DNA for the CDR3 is TGTGCCAGCACTACCCCAGGGTCCTACGAGCAGTACTTC. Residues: CASTTPGSYEQYF.

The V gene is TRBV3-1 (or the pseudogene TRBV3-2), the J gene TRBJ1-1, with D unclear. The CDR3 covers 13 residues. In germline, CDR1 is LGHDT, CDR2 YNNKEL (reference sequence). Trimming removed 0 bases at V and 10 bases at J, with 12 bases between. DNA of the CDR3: TGTGCCAGCAGCCAAGATTGGGCGCGCCGAGCTTTCTTT. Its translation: CASSQDWARRAFF.

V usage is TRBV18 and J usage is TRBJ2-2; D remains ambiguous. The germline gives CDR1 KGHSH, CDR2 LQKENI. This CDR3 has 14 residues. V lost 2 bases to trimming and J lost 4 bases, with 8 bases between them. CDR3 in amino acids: CASSPVQSTGELFF. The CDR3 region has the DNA TGTGCCAGCTCACCAGTCCAATCCACCGGGGAGCTGTTTTTT.

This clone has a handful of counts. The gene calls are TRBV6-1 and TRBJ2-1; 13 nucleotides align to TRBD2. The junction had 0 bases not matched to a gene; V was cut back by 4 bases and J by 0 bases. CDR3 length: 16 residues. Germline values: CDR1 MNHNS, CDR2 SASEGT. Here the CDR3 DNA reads TGTGCCAGCAGTGGACTAGCGGGGGGCTCCTACAATGAGCAGTTCTTC. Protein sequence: CASSGLAGGSYNEQFF.

CDR3 DNA: TGTGCCAGCAGTTGGAGTAGCAGGGACACTGAAGCTTTCTTT. Protein sequence: CASSWSSRDTEAFF. The chain links TRBV2 to TRBJ1-1, with TRBD1 as a possible D gene (5 bases). The CDR3 contains 14 residues. V was pared by 5 bases and J by 3 bases, with 13 bases between. Germline CDR1 SNHLY, CDR2 FYNNEI.

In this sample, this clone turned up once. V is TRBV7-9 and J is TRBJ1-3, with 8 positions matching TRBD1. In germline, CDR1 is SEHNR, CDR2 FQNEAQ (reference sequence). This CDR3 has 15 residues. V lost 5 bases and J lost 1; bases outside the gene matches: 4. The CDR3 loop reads CASSVDRGSGNTIYF. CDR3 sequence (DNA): TGTGCCAGCAGCGTAGACAGGGGATCTGGAAACACCATATATTTT.

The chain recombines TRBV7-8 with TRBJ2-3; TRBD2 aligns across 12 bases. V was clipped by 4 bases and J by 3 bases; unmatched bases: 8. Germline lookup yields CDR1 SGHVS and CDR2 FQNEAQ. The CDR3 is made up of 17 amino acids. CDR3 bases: TGTGCCAGCAGCTCAAGACTAGCGGGAGTTTTTACAGATACGCAGTATTTT. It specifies CASSSRLAGVFTDTQYF.

CDR3 residues: CASSPMGLQETQYF. The DNA of the CDR3 is TGTGCCAGCTCACCTATGGGGCTACAAGAGACCCAGTACTTC. This chain connects TRBV18 to TRBJ2-5; D may be TRBD1 (5 bases). The CDR3 extends over 14 amino acids. Trimming stripped 3 bases from V and 2 bases from J, with 10 bases between. Germline V CDR1 and CDR2: KGHSH, LQKENI.

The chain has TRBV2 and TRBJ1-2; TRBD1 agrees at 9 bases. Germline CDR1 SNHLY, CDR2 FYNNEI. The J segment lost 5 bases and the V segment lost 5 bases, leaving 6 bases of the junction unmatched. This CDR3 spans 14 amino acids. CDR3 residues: CASSLDRGEYGYTF. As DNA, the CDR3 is TGTGCCAGCAGTTTGGACAGGGGAGAATATGGCTACACCTTC. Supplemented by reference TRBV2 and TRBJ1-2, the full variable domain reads EPEVTQTPSHQVTQMGQEVILRCVPISNHLYFYWYRQILGQKVEFLVSFYNNEISEKSEIFDDQFSVERPDGSNFTLKIRSTKLEDSAMYFCASSLDRGEYGYTFGSGTRLTVV.

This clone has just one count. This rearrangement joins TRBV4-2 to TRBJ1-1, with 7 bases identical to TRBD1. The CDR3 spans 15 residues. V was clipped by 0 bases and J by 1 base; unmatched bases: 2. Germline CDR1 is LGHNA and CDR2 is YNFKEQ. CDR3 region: CASSQDRTGNTEAFF. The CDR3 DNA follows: TGTGCCAGCAGCCAAGACCGGACAGGGAACACTGAAGCTTTCTTT.

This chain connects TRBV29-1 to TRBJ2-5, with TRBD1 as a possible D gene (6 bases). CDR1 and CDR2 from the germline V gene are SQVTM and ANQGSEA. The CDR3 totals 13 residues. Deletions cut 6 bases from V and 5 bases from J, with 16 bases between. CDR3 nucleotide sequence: TGCAGCGTGGCCCGGCTACAGGGTGAGACCCAGTACTTC. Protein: CSVARLQGETQYF.

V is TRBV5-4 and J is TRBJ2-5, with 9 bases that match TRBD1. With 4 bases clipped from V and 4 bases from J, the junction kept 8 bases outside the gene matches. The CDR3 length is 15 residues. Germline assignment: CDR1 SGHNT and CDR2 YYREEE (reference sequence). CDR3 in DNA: TGTGCCAGCAGCCCCGGGACAGGGTCTAGAGAGACCCAGTACTTC. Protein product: CASSPGTGSRETQYF. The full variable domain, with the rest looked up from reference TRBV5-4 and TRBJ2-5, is ETGVTQSPTHLIKTRGQQVTLRCSSQSGHNTVSWYQQALGQGPQFIFQYYREEENGRGNFPPRFSGLQFPNYSSELNVNALELDDSALYLCASSPGTGSRETQYFGPGTRLLVL.

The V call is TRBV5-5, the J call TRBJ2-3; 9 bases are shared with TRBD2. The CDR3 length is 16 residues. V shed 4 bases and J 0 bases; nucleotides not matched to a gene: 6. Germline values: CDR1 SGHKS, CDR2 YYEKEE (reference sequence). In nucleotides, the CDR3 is TGTGCCAGCAGCCCCCTAGCGGGAATTAGCACAGATACGCAGTATTTT. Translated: CASSPLAGISTDTQYF.

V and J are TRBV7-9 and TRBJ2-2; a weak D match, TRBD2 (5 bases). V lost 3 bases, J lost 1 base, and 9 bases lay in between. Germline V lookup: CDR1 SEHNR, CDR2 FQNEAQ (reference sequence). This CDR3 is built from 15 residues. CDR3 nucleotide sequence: TGTGCCAGCAGCTTCGAGGGTCGGAACACCGGGGAGCTGTTTTTT. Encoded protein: CASSFEGRNTGELFF.

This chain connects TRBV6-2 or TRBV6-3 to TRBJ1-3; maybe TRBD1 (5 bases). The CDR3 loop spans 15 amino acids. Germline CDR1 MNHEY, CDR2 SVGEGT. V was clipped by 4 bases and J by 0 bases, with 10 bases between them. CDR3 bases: TGTGCCAGCAGTTTGGAGGGGTCCTCTGGAAACACCATATATTTT. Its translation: CASSLEGSSGNTIYF.

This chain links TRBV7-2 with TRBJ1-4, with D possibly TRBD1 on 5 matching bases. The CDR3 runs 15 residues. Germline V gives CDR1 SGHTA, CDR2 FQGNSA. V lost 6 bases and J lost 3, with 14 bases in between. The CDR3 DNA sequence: TGTGCCAGCAGTCCCGGGCGGGGGGCTAATGAAAAACTGTTTTTT. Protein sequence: CASSPGRGANEKLFF.

The CDR3: CAISGDYEQYF. The CDR3 DNA is TGTGCCATCAGCGGGGACTACGAGCAGTACTTC. J is TRBJ2-7 and V is TRBV10-3, with D maybe TRBD2 (5 bases). Deletions cut 6 bases from V and 3 bases from J, with 6 bases between. Germline V gene lookup returns CDR1 ENHRY and CDR2 SYGVKD. The CDR3 has 11 residues.

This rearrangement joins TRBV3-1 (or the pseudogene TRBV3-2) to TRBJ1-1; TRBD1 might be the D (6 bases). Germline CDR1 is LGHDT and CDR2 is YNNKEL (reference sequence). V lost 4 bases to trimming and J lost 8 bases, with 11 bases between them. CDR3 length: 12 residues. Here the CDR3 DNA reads TGTGCCAGCAGCCTTAAGACAGGCGAAGCTTTCTTT. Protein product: CASSLKTGEAFF.

CDR3 amino acids: CASSLEGPMNTEAFF. The DNA for the CDR3 is TGTGCCAGCAGCTTAGAGGGGCCCATGAACACTGAAGCTTTCTTT. The chain recombines TRBV7-2 with TRBJ1-1; possibly TRBD1 for D (5 bases). CDR3 length: 15 residues. V was clipped by 1 base and J by 0 bases, with 9 bases between them. From germline, CDR1 is SGHTA and CDR2 FQGNSA.

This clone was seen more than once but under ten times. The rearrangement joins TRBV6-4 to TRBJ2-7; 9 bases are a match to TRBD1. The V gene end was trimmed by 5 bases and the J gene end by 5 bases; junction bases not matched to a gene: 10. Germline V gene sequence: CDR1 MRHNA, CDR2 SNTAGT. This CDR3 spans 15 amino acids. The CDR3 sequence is CASSTPHRGPHEQYF. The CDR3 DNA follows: TGTGCCAGCAGTACACCCCACAGGGGGCCCCACGAGCAGTACTTC.

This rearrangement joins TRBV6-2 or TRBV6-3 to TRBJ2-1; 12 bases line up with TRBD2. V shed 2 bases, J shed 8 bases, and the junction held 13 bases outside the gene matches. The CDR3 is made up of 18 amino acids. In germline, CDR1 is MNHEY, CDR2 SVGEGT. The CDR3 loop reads CASSYGSTSGSSFDEQFF. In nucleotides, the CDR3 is TGTGCCAGCAGTTACGGGTCGACTAGCGGGAGTTCGTTCGATGAGCAGTTCTTC.

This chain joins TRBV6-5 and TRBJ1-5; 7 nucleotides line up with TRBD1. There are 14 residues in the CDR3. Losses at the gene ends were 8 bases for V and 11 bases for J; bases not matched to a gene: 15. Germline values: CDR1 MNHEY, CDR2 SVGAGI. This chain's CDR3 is CASAPDRERRAQHF. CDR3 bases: TGTGCCAGCGCCCCCGACAGGGAAAGGAGGGCCCAGCATTTT.